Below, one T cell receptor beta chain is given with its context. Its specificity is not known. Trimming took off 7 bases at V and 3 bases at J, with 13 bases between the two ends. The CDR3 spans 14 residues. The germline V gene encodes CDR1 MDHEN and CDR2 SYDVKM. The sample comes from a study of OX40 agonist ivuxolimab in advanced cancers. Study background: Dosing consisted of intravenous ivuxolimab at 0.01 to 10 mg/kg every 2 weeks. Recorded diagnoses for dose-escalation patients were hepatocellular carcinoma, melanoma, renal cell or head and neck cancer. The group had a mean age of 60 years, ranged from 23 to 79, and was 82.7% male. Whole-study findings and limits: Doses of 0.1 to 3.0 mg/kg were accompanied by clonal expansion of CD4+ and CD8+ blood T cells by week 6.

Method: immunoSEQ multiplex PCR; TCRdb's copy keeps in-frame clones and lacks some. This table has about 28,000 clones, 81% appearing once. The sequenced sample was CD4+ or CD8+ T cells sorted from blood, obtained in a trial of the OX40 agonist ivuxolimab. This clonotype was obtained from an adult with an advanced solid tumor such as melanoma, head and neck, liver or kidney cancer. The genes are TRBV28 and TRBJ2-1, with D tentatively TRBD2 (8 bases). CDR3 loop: CASTGRGLYNEQFF. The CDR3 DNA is TGTGCCAGCACCGGGAGGGGGCTCTACAATGAGCAGTTCTTC.